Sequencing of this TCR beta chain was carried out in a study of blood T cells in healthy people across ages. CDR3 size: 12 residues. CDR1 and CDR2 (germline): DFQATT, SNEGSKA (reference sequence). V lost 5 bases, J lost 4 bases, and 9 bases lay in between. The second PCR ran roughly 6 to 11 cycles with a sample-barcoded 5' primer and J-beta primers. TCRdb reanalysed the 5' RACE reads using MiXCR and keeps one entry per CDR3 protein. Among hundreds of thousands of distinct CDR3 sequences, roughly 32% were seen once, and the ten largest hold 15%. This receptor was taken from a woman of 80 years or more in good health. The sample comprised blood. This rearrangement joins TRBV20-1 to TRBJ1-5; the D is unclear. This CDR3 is CSAYHTNQPQHF. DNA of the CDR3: TGCAGTGCTTACCACACAAATCAGCCCCAGCATTTT.